What follows is one TCR beta chain and its context. The data are from a study of blood T cell repertoires in COVID-19. Libraries were prepared by immunoSEQ multiplex PCR; TCRdb keeps only in-frame clonotypes and omits some of them. The sample contains hundreds of thousands of clones, 70% to 85% of which appear only once. The CDR3 runs to 15 residues. V gave up 3 bases and J gave up 3 bases; unmatched junction bases: 3. Per the germline V gene, CDR1 is KGHSH and CDR2 is LQKENI. This sequence was found in a woman aged 60-75 years who had recovered from COVID-19. This chain connects TRBV18 to TRBJ2-1; 9 bases match TRBD1. Sequenced material: PBMCs or T cells enriched from blood (not recorded which). For the CDR3, the DNA is TGTGCCAGCTCACCGGGGACAGGGTTCTACAATGAGCAGTTCTTC. Amino acid sequence: CASSPGTGFYNEQFF.